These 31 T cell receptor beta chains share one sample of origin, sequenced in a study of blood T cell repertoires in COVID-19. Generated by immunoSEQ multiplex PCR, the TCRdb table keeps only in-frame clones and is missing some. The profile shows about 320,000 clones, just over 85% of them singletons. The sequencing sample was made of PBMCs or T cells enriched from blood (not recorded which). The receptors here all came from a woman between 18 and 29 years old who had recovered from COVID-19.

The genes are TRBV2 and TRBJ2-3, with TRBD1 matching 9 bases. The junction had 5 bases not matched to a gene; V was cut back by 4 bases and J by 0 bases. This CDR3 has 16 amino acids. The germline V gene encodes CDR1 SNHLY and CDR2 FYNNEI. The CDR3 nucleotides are TGTGCCAGCAGTGTTAACAGGGGGCTTAGCACAGATACGCAGTATTTT. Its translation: CASSVNRGLSTDTQYF.

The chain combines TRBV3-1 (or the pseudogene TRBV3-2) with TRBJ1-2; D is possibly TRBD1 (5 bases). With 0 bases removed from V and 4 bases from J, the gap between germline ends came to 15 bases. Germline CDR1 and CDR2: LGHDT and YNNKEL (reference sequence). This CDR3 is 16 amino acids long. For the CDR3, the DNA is TGTGCCAGCAGCCAAGATAAGGAGGGGACGCCCTATGGCTACACCTTC. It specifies CASSQDKEGTPYGYTF.

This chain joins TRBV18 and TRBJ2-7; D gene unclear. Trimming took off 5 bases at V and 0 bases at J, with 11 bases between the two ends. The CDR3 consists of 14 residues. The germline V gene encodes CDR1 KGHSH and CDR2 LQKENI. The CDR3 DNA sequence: TGTGCCAGCTCAATCAGCGCGGACTCCTACGAGCAGTACTTC. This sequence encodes CASSISADSYEQYF.

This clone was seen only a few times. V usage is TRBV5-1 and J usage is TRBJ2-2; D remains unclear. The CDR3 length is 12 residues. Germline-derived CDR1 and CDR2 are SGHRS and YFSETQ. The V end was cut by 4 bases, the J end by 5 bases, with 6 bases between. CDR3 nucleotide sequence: TGCGCCAGCAGCCCGGAGACCGGGGAGCTGTTTTTT. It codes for CASSPETGELFF.

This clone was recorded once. The CDR3 spells CASSPSGGSGGYTF. CDR3 in DNA: TGTGCCAGCAGCCCGTCAGGGGGCTCAGGAGGCTACACCTTC. This chain connects TRBV7-3 to TRBJ1-2; TRBD1 agrees at 8 bases. Trimming at V came to 5 bases and at J to 8 bases, leaving 10 bases not matched to a gene. This CDR3 contains 14 residues. CDR1 SGHTA and CDR2 FQGTGA come from the germline V gene.

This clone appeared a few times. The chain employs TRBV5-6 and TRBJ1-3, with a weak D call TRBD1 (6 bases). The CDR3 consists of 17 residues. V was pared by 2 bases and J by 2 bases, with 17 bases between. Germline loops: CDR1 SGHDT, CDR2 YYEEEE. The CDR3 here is CASSFFQPGGPGNTIYF. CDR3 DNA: TGTGCCAGCAGCTTTTTCCAACCGGGGGGCCCTGGAAACACCATATATTTT. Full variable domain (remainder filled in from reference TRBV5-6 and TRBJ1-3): DAGVTQSPTHLIKTRGQQVTLRCSPKSGHDTVSWYQQALGQGPQFIFQYYEEEERQRGNFPDRFSGHQFPNYSSELNVNALLLGDSALYLCASSFFQPGGPGNTIYFGEGSWLTVV.

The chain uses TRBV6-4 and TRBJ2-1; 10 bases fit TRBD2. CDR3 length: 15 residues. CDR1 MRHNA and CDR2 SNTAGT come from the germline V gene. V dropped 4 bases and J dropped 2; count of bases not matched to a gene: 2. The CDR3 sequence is CASSALAGTYNEQFF. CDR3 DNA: TGTGCCAGCAGTGCACTAGCGGGAACCTACAATGAGCAGTTCTTC.

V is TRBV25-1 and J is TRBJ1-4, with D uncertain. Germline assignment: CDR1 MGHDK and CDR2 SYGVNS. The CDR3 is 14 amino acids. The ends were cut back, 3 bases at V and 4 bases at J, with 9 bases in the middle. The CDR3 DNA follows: TGTGCCAGCAGTGACAGGCTCCTTAATGAAAAACTGTTTTTT. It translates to CASSDRLLNEKLFF.

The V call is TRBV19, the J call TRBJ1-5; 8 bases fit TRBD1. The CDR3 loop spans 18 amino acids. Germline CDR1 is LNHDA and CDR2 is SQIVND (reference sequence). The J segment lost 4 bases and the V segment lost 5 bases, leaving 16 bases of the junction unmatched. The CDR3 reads CASSPMDRVPNTNQPQHF. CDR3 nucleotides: TGTGCCAGTAGTCCCATGGACAGGGTGCCTAATACAAATCAGCCCCAGCATTTT.

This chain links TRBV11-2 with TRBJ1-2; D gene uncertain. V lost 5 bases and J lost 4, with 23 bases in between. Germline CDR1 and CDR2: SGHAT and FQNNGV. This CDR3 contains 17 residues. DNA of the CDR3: TGTGCCAGCAGCCCTGCCGGCGGACTCCAACCCTCCTATGGCTACACCTTC. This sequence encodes CASSPAGGLQPSYGYTF.

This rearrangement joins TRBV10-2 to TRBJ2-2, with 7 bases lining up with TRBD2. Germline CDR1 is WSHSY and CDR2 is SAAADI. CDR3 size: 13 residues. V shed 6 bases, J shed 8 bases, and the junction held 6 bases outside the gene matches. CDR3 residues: CASSDLLAGELFF. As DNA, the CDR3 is TGCGCCAGCAGCGACTTACTAGCGGGGGAGCTGTTTTTT.

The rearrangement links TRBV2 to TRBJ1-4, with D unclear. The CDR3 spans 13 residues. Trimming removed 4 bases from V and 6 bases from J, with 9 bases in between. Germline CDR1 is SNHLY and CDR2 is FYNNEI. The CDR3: CASSAGKYEKLFF. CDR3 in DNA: TGTGCCAGCAGTGCCGGGAAGTATGAAAAACTGTTTTTT. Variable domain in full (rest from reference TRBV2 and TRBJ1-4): EPEVTQTPSHQVTQMGQEVILRCVPISNHLYFYWYRQILGQKVEFLVSFYNNEISEKSEIFDDQFSVERPDGSNFTLKIRSTKLEDSAMYFCASSAGKYEKLFFGSGTQLSVL.

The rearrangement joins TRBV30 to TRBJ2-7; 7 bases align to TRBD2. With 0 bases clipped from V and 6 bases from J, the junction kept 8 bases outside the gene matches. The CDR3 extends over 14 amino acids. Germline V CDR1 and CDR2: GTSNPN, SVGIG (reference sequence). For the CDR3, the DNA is TGTGCCTGGAGTGTAGGGCTAGCGGATTTCGAGCAGTACTTC. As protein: CAWSVGLADFEQYF.

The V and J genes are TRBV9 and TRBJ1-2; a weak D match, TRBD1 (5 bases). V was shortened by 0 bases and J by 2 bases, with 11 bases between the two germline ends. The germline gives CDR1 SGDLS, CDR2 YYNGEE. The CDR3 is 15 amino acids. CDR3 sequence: CASSVASTANYGYTF. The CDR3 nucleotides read TGTGCCAGCAGCGTAGCTTCGACAGCAAACTATGGCTACACCTTC.

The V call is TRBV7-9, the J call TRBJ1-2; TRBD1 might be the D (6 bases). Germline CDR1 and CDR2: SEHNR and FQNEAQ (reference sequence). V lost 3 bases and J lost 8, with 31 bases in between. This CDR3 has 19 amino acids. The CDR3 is CASSFGDDSGQIGMKGYTF. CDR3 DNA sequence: TGTGCCAGCAGCTTTGGGGACGACTCTGGACAGATAGGGATGAAAGGCTACACCTTC.

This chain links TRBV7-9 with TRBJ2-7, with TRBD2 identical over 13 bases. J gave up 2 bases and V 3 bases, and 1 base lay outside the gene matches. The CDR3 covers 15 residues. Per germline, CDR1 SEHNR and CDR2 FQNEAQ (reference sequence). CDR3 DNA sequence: TGTGCCAGCAGCTTCGGGACTAGCGGGACCTACGAGCAGTACTTC. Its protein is CASSFGTSGTYEQYF. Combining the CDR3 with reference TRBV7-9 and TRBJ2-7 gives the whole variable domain DTGVSQNPRHKITKRGQNVTFRCDPISEHNRLYWYRQTLGQGPEFLTYFQNEAQLEKSRLLSDRFSAERPKGSFSTLEIQRTEQGDSAMYLCASSFGTSGTYEQYFGPGTRLTVT.

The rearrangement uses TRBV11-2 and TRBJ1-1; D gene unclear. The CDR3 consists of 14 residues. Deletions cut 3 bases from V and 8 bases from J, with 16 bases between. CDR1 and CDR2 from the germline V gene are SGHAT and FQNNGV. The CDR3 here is CASSFNSYEPEAFF. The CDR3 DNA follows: TGTGCCAGCAGCTTCAACAGCTACGAGCCGGAAGCTTTCTTT.

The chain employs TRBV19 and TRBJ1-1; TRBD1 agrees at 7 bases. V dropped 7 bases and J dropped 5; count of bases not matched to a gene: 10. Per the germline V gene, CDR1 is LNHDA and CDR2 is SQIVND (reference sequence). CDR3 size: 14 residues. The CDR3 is CASIGVEGATEAFF. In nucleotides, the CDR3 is TGTGCCAGTATAGGGGTGGAGGGGGCAACTGAAGCTTTCTTT.

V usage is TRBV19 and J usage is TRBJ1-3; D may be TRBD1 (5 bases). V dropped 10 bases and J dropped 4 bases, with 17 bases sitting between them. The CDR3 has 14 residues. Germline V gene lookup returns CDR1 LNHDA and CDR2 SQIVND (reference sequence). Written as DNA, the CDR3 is TGTGCCACTGGTACGGGGGATTACGGAAACACCATATATTTT. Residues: CATGTGDYGNTIYF.

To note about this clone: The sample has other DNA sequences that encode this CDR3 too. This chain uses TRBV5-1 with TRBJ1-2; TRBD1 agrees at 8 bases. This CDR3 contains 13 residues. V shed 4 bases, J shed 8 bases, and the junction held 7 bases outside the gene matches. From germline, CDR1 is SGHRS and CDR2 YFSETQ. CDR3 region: CASSPGQGEGYTF. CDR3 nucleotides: TGCGCCAGCAGCCCTGGACAGGGAGAAGGCTACACCTTC.

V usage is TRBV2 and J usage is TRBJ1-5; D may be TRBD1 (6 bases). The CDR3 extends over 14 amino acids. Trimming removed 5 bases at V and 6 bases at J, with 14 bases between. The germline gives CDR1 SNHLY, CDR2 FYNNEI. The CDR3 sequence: CASSIDRQGQPQHF. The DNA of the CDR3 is TGTGCCAGCAGTATTGACAGGCAGGGTCAGCCCCAGCATTTT.

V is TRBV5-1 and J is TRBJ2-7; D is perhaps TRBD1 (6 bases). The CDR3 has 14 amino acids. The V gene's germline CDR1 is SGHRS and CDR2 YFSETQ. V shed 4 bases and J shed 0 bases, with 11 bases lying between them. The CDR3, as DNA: TGCGCCAGCAGCCTGGACAGCTTCTCCTACGAGCAGTACTTC. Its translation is CASSLDSFSYEQYF. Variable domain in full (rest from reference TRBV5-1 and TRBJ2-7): KAGVTQTPRYLIKTRGQQVTLSCSPISGHRSVSWYQQTPGQGLQFLFEYFSETQRNKGNFPGRFSGRQFSNSRSEMNVSTLELGDSALYLCASSLDSFSYEQYFGPGTRLTVT.

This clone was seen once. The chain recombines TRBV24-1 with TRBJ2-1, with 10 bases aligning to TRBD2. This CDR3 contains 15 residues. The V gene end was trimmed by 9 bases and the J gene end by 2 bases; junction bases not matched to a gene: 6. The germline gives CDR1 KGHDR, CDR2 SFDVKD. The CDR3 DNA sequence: TGTGCCACCGGGAGGACTAGCGGACCCTACAATGAGCAGTTCTTC. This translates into CATGRTSGPYNEQFF.

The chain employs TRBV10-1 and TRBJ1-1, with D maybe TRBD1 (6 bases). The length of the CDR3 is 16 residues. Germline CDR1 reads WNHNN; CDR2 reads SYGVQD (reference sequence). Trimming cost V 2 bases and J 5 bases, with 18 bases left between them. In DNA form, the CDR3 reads TGCGCCAGCAGTGAGGCGGCAGGGGATCCAAGGACTGAAGCTTTCTTT. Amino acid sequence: CASSEAAGDPRTEAFF.

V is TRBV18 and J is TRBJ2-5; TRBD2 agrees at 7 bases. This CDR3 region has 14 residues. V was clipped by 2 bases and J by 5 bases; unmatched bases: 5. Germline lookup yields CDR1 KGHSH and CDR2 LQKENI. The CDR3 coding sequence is TGTGCCAGCTCACCAAAGGGACTAAGGGAGACCCAGTACTTC. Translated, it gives CASSPKGLRETQYF.

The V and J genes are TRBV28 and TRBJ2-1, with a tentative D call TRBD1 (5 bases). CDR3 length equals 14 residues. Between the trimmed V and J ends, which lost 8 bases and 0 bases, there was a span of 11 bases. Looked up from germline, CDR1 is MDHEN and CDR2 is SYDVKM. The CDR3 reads CASRDSSSYNEQFF. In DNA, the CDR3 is TGTGCCAGCCGAGACAGCTCCTCCTACAATGAGCAGTTCTTC.

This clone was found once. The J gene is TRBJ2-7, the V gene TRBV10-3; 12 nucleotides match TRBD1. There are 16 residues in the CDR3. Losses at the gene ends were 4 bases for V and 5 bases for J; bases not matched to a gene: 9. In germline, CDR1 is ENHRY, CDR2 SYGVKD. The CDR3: CAISAYRDRGRNEQYF. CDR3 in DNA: TGTGCCATCAGTGCCTATCGGGACAGGGGGCGAAACGAGCAGTACTTC.

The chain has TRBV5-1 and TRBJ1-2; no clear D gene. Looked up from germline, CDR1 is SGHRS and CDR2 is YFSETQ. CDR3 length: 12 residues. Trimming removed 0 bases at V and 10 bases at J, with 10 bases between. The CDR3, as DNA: TGCGCCAGCAGCTTGGAGCTGAGTTCCTACACCTTC. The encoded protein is CASSLELSSYTF.

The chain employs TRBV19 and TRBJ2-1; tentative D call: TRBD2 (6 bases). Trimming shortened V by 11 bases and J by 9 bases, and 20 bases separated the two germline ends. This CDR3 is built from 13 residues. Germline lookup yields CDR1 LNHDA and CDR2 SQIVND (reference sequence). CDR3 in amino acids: CAGSYGAGSEQFF. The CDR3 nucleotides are TGTGCCGGATCTTACGGGGCGGGGAGTGAGCAGTTCTTC. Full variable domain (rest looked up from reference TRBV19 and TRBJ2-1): DGGITQSPKYLFRKEGQNVTLSCEQNLNHDAMYWYRQDPGQGLRLIYYSQIVNDFQKGDIAEGYSVSREKKESFPLTVTSAQKNPTAFYLCAGSYGAGSEQFFGPGTRLTVL.

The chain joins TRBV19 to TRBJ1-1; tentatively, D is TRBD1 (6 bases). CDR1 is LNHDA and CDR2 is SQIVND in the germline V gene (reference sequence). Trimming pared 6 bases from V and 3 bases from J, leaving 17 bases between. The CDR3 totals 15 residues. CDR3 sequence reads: CASRPLHEGDTEAFF. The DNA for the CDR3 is TGTGCCAGTAGGCCTCTGCATGAGGGGGACACTGAAGCTTTCTTT.

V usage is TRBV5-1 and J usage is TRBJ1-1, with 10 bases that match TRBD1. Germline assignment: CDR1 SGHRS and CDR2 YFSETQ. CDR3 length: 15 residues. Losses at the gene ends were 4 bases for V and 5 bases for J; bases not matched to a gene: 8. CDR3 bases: TGCGCCAGCAGCCCGGGGGACAGGGGAAGAACTGAAGCTTTCTTT. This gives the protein CASSPGDRGRTEAFF.